The T cell receptor beta chain described here comes from a study of blood T cell repertoires in COVID-19. Per the germline V gene, CDR1 is MNHEY and CDR2 is SVGAGI. Trimming pared 10 bases from V and 2 bases from J, leaving 17 bases between. CDR3 size: 14 residues. Sequenced by immunoSEQ multiplex PCR; TCRdb stores in-frame clones only, minus some. The top ten hold roughly an eighth of the sample, which has around 310,000 clones, about 89% seen once. Sequenced input: peripheral blood. The chain combines TRBV6-5 with TRBJ2-5, with D perhaps TRBD2 (6 bases). This clonotype was sampled from a woman aged 55-70 years with acute or convalescent COVID-19. The CDR3 here is CATRRGYSQETQYF. DNA for the CDR3: TGTGCCACCCGGAGGGGCTATTCTCAAGAGACCCAGTACTTC.